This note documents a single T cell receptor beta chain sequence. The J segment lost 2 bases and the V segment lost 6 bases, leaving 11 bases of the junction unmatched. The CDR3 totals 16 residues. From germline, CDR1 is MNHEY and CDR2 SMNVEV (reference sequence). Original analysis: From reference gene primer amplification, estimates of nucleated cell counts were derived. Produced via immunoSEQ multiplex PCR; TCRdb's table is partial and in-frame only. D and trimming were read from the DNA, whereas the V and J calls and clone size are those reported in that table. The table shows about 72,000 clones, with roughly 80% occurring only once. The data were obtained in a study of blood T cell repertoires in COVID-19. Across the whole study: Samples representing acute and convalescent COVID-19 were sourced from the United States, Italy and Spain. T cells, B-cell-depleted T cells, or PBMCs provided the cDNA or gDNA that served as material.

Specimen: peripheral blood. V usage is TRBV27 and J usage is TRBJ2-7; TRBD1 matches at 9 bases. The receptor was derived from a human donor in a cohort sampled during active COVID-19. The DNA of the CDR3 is TGTGCCAGCAGAGTATTTGGAACAGGGGGCGCCTACGAGCAGTACTTC. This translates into CASRVFGTGGAYEQYF.